The entry below describes one TCR beta chain. CDR1 is KGHSH and CDR2 is LQKENI in the germline V gene. This CDR3 comprises 14 residues. Trimming cost V 1 base and J 1 base, with 7 bases left between them. The repertoire was sequenced with immunoSEQ multiplex PCR; TCRdb's copy has only in-frame clones and lacks some. The table shows tens of thousands of clones, with about 89% occurring only once. The data belong to a study of OX40 agonist ivuxolimab in advanced cancers. This specimen consisted of CD4+ or CD8+ T cells sorted from blood, obtained in a trial of the OX40 agonist ivuxolimab. This chain uses TRBV18 with TRBJ1-1; TRBD1 might be the D (5 bases). This sequence originates from an adult with an advanced solid tumor such as melanoma, head and neck, liver or kidney cancer. This CDR3 is CASSPLGENTEAFF. The CDR3 nucleotides read TGTGCCAGCTCACCACTGGGGGAGAACACTGAAGCTTTCTTT.